This T cell receptor beta chain was sequenced during a study of blood T cells in healthy people across ages. Germline values: CDR1 SGHAT, CDR2 FQNNGV. V lost 0 bases and J lost 7, with 19 bases in between. This CDR3 has 17 residues. For the second PCR, which ran for about 7 to 11 cycles, a sample-barcoded 5' primer and a J-beta primer mix were used. TCRdb independently ran MiXCR on the 5' RACE reads; one entry per CDR3 protein. Of 700,000 to 850,000 distinct CDR3 sequences listed, around 36% are singletons. A minimum of 5 micrograms of total RNA was extracted per sample. The genes are TRBV11-2 and TRBJ2-1; a possible D gene is TRBD2 (5 bases). Sequencing used blood. This receptor was obtained from a man aged 18 to 35 in good health. In nucleotides, the CDR3 is TGTGCCAGCAGCTTAGATATCTCAGTACTAGAACGGAATGAGCAGTTCTTC. Translated: CASSLDISVLERNEQFF.